This note documents a single T cell receptor beta chain sequence. These data originate in a study of blood T cell repertoires in COVID-19. Across the whole study: COVID-19 samples collected from the United States, Italy and Spain covered acute and convalescent phases. Sample material is recorded as cDNA or gDNA derived from T cells, B-cell-depleted T cells, or PBMCs.

Authors' data handling: By means of reference gene primer amplification, nucleated cell counts were estimated. The protocol was immunoSEQ multiplex PCR, while the TCRdb copy is restricted to in-frame clones and leaves out a portion. V and J calls and clone size are as listed in that table; D and trimming were resolved from the DNA. The table includes some 220,000 clones, almost 85% detected once. Germline CDR1 SGHRS, CDR2 YFSETQ. The J segment lost 4 bases and the V segment lost 3 bases, leaving 12 bases of the junction unmatched. This CDR3 comprises 16 residues. Sequenced material: peripheral blood. The sequence came from a man aged 45-65 years with acute or convalescent COVID-19. The chain recombines TRBV5-1 with TRBJ1-2; 7 bases align to TRBD1. The CDR3 nucleotides read TGCGCCAGCAGCTCTGAGACAGGGTTTAAGGTCTATGGCTACACCTTC. This sequence encodes CASSSETGFKVYGYTF.